Below, one TCR beta chain is given with its context. The record originates from a study of blood T cell repertoires in COVID-19. Study details: Sites across the United States, Italy and Spain contributed samples from acute and convalescent COVID-19.

Sequencing used immunoSEQ multiplex PCR; TCRdb keeps in-frame clones, though not all of them. The sample holds around 470,000 clones, roughly 91% seen once. Individuals drawn from 24 US areas were about 18 to 90 years old. The sequencing sample was made of PBMCs or T cells enriched from blood (not recorded which). This sequence was found in a man younger than 35 who had recovered from COVID-19.

The CDR3 region has the DNA TGTGCCAGCAGTTTGTCCGAAGGGACTAGTTTCGAGCAGTACTTC. Translating gives CASSLSEGTSFEQYF. The chain carries TRBV27 and TRBJ2-7, with TRBD2 identical over 8 bases. The germline V gene encodes CDR1 MNHEY and CDR2 SMNVEV (reference sequence). Trimming at V came to 3 bases and at J to 6 bases, leaving 10 bases not matched to a gene. CDR3 length: 15 residues.